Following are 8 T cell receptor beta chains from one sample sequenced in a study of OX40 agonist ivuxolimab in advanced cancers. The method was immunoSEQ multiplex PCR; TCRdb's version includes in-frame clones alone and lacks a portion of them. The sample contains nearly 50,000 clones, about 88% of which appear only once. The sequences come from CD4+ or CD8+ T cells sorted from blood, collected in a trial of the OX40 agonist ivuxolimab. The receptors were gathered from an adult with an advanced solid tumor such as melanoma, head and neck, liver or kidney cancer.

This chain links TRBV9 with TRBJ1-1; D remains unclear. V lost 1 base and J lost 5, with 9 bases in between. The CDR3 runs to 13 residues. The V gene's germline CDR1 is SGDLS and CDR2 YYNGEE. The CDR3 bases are TGTGCCAGCAGCGTACGGGTAGGAACTGAAGCTTTCTTT. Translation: CASSVRVGTEAFF. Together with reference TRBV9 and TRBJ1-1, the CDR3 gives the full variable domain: DSGVTQTPKHLITATGQRVTLRCSPRSGDLSVYWYQQSLDQGLQFLIQYYNGEERAKGNILERFSAQQFPDLHSELNLSSLELGDSALYFCASSVRVGTEAFFGQGTRLTVV.

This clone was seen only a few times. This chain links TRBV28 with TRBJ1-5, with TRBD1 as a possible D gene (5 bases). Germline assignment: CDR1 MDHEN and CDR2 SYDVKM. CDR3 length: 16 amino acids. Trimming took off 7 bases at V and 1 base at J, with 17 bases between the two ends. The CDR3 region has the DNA TGTGCCAGCACCAGGTTGGCCAGGGTAAGCAATCAGCCCCAGCATTTT. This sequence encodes CASTRLARVSNQPQHF.

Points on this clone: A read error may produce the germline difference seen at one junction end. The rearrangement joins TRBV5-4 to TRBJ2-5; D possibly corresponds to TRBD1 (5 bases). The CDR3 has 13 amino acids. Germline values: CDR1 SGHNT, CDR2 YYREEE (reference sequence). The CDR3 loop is CAGSLWGSETQYF. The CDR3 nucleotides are TGTGCCGGCAGCTTGTGGGGCTCAGAGACCCAGTACTTC.

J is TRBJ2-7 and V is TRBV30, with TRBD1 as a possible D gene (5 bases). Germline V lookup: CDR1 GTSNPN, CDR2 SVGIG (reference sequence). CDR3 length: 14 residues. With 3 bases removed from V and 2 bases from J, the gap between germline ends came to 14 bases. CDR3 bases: TGTGCCTGGAGGTGGGGCACCAACACCTACGAGCAGTACTTC. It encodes CAWRWGTNTYEQYF.

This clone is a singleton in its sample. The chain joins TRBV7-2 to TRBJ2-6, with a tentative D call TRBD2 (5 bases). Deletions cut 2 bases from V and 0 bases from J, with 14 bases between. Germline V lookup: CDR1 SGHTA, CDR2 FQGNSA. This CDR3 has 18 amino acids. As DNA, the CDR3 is TGTGCCAGCAGCTTAAGTCCGGGAACCCTCTCTGGGGCCAACGTCCTGACTTTC. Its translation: CASSLSPGTLSGANVLTF.

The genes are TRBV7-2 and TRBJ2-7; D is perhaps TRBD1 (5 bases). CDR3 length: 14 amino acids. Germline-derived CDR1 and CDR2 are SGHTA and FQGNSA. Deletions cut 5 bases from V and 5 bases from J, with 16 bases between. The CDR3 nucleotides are TGTGCCAGCAGCGGCCTCGGCAGGGTAGACGAGCAGTACTTC. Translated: CASSGLGRVDEQYF.

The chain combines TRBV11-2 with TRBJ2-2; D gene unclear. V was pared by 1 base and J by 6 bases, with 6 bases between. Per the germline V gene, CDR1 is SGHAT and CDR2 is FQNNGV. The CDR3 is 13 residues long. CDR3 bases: TGTGCCAGCAGCTTAGTTTGGGCCGGGGAGCTGTTTTTT. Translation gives CASSLVWAGELFF.

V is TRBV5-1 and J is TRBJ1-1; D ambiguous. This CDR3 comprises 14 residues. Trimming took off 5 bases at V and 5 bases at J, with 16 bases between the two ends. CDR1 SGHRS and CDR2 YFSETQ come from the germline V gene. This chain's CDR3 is CASSQDPTVTEAFF. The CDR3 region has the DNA TGCGCCAGCAGTCAAGACCCCACAGTGACTGAAGCTTTCTTT.